This T cell receptor beta chain was identified during a study of T-cell reconstitution after alpha-beta-depleted transplantation in children. This clonotype has more than one count but fewer than ten. No antigen is known for it. The V segment lost 5 bases and the J segment 0 bases; nucleotides outside the gene matches: 3. CDR1 ENHRY and CDR2 SYGVKD come from the germline V gene. The CDR3 is made up of 16 amino acids. Study results and caveats: One year post-transplant, T-cell counts and diversity were largely derived from T cells produced anew. Two months or so post-transplant, alpha-beta T cells reportedly derived from several hundred expanded graft clones.

Unique molecular identifiers were incorporated during preparation of the TCRbeta library. One entry per CDR3 protein results from TCRdb running MiXCR on the PCR reads. The sample lists approximately 120,000 distinct CDR3 sequences, roughly 10% occurring once. Sequences were derived from PBMCs, mostly from graft donor cells, sampled 180 days after TCRalphabeta/CD19-depleted stem cell transplant. V gene TRBV10-3 combines with J gene TRBJ2-3; 12 positions match TRBD2. The TCR sequence derives from a girl under three years old who had a stem cell transplant for combined immunodeficiency, so the T cells may come from the graft donor. For the CDR3, the DNA is TGTGCCATCAGTCGACTAGCGGGAGAGAGCACAGATACGCAGTATTTT. This codes for CAISRLAGESTDTQYF.